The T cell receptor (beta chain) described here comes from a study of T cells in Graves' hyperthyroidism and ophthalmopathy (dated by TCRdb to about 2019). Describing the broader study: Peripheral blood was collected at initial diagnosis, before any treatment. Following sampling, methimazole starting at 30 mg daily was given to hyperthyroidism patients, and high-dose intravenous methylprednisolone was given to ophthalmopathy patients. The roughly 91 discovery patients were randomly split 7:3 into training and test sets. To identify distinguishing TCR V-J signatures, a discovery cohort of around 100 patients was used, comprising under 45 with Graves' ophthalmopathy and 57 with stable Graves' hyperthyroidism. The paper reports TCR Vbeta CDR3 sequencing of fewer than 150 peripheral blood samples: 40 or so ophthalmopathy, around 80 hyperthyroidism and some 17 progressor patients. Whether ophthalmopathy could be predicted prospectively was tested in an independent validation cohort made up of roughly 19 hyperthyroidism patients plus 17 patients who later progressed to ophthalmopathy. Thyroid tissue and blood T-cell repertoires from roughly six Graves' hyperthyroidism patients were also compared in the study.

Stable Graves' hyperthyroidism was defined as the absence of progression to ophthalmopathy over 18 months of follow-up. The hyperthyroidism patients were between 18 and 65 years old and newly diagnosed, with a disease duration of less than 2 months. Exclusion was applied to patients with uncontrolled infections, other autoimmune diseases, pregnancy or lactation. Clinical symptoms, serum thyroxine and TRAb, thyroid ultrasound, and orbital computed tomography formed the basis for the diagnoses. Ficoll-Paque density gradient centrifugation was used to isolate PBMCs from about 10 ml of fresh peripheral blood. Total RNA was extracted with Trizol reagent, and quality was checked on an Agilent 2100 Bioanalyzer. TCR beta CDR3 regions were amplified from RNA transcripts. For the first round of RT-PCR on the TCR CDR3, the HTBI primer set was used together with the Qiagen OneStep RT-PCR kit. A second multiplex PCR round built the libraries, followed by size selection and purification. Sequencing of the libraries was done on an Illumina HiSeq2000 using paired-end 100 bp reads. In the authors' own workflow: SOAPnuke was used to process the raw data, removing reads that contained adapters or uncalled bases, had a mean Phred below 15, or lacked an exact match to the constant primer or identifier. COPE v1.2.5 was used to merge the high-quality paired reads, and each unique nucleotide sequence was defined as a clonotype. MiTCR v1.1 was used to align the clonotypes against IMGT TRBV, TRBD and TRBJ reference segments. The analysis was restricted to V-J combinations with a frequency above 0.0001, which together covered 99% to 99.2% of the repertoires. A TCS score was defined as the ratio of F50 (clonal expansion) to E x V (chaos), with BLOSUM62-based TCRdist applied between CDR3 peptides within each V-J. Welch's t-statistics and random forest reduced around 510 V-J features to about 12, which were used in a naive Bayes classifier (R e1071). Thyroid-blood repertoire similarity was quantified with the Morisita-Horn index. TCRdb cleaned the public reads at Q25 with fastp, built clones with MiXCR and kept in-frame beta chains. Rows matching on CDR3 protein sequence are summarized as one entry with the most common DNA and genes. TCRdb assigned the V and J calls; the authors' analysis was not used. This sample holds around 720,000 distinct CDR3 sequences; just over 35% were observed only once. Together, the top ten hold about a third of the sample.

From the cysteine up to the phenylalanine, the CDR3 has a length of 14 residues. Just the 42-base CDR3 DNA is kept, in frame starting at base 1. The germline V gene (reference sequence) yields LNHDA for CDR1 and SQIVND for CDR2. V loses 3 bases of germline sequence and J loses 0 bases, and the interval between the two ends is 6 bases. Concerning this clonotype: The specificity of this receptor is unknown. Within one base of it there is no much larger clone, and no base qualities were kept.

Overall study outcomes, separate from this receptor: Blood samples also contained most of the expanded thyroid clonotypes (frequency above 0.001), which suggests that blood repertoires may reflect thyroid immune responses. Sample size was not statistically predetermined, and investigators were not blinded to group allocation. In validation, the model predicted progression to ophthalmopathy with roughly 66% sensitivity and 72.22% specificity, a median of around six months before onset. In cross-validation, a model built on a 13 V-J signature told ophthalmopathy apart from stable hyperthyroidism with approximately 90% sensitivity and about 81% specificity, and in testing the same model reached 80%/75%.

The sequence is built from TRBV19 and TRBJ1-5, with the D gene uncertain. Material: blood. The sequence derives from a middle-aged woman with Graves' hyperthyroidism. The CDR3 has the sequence CASSISNSNQPQHF. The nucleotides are TGTGCCAGTAGTATCTCTAATAGCAATCAGCCCCAGCATTTT.